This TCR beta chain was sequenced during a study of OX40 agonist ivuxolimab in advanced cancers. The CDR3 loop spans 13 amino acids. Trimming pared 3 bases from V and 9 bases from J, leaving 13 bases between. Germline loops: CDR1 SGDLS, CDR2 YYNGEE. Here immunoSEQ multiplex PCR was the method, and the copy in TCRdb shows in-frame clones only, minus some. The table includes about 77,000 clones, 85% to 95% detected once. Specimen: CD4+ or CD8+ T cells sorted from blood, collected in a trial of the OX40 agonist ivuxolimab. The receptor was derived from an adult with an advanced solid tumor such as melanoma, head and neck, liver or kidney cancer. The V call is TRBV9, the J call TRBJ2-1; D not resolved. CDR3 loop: CASSGRPGSEQFF. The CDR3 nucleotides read TGTGCCAGCAGCGGCCGTCCGGGCAGTGAGCAGTTCTTC. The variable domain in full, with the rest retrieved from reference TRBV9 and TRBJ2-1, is DSGVTQTPKHLITATGQRVTLRCSPRSGDLSVYWYQQSLDQGLQFLIQYYNGEERAKGNILERFSAQQFPDLHSELNLSSLELGDSALYFCASSGRPGSEQFFGPGTRLTVL.